This T cell receptor beta chain was identified in a study of cytomegalovirus exposure and HLA in healthy donors. Study background: The Caucasian-associated ancestry cluster held roughly 84% of around 380 genotyped donors.

Study observations and caveats: TCR beta sequences reportedly predicted most subjects' HLA-A and HLA-B alleles accurately. Some public TCRs appeared in many individuals, while most sequences were rare. The study recorded some 160 TCR beta chains that were cytomegalovirus-associated.

This clone was recorded at least ten times. Its antigen is as yet unknown. V lost 8 bases and J lost 1, with 11 bases in between. CDR3 length: 12 amino acids. From germline, CDR1 is SQVTM and CDR2 ANQGSEA. In the PCR, 60 Vbeta and 13 Jbeta primers were used. Generated by immunoSEQ multiplex PCR, the TCRdb table keeps only in-frame clones and is missing some. The profile shows about 79,000 clones, roughly 72% of them singletons. Sequenced: PBMCs. This sequence joins TRBV29-1 and TRBJ1-1; TRBD1 might be the D (5 bases). This TCR came from a man in his forties in good health and CMV-seropositive. This CDR3 reads CSSHRWNTEAFF. CDR3 DNA: TGCAGCTCGCACAGGTGGAACACTGAAGCTTTCTTT.